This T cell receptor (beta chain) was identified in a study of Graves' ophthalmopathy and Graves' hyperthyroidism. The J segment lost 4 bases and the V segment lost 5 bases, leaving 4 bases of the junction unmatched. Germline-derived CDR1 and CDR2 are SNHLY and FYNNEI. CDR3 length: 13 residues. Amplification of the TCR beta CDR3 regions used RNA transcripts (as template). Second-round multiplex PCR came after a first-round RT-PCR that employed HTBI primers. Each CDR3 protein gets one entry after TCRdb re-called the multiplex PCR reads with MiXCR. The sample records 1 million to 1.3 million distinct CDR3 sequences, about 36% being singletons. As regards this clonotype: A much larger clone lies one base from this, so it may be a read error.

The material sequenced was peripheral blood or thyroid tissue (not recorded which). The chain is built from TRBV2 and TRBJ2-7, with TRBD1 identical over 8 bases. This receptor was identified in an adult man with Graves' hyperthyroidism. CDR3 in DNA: TGTGCCAGCAGTACGGACAGGGTTTACGAGCAGTACTTC. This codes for CASSTDRVYEQYF. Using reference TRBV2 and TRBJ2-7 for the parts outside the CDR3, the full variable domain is EPEVTQTPSHQVTQMGQEVILRCVPISNHLYFYWYRQILGQKVEFLVSFYNNEISEKSEIFDDQFSVERPDGSNFTLKIRSTKLEDSAMYFCASSTDRVYEQYFGPGTRLTVT.